This T cell receptor beta chain was sequenced for a study of blood T cell repertoires in COVID-19. Turning to the study itself: Samples of COVID-19 (acute and convalescent) were obtained from the United States, Italy and Spain. In each case, the material was cDNA or gDNA derived from T cells, B-cell-depleted T cells, or PBMCs.

Original analysis: For nucleated cells, counts were estimated from reference gene primer amplification. TCRdb's copy holds only in-frame clones and misses some; the assay was immunoSEQ multiplex PCR. That table is the source of V, J and clone size, and D and trimming were worked out from the DNA. The repertoire holds over 130,000 clones, over 65% seen once, with 4.5% in the top ten. V dropped 6 bases and J dropped 2 bases, with 10 bases sitting between them. The germline V gene encodes CDR1 GTSNPN and CDR2 SVGIG (reference sequence). The CDR3 consists of 12 residues. The chain combines TRBV30 with TRBJ1-1; TRBD1 is a possible D gene (6 bases). The origin of this receptor is a woman aged 80 or over with active or convalescent COVID-19. Sequences were obtained from peripheral blood. Written as DNA, the CDR3 is TGTGCCTGTGGCAGGGGTAACACTGAAGCTTTCTTT. Amino acid sequence: CACGRGNTEAFF. The full variable domain, with the rest looked up from reference TRBV30 and TRBJ1-1, is SQTIHQWPATLVQPVGSPLSLECTVEGTSNPNLYWYRQAAGRGLQLLFYSVGIGQISSEVPQNLSASRPQDRQFILSSKKLLLSDSGFYLCACGRGNTEAFFGQGTRLTVV.